These 23 T cell receptor beta chains were all obtained from the same sample, sequenced in a study of blood T cells in healthy people across ages. Next came a second PCR, run for about 7 to 11 cycles, which used a sample-barcoded 5' primer along with a J-beta primer mix. TCRdb processed the 5' RACE reads anew with MiXCR; each CDR3 protein has one entry. The sample lists about 780,000 distinct CDR3 sequences, roughly 46% occurring once. The sample taken for sequencing was blood. These receptors all stem from an older man in good health.

This clonotype appeared a single time. The chain uses TRBV2 and TRBJ2-5; 11 bases map to TRBD2. The tail of the sequence fits TRBJ2-7 better, so the J call may be wrong. This CDR3 contains 16 residues. Germline V gene data show CDR1 as SNHLY and CDR2 as FYNNEI. CDR3 bases: TGTGCCAGCAGTCGCCGACTAGCGGGACCTACCTACGAGCAGTACTTC. As protein: CASSRRLAGPTYEQYF.

This clonotype was observed a handful of times. The gene calls are TRBV6-5 and TRBJ1-2; the match to TRBD1 covers 12 bases. V trimming: 6 bases; J trimming: 4 bases; junction bases outside the gene matches: 6. CDR3 length: 15 amino acids. CDR1 is MNHEY, CDR2 SVGAGI, per germline. Here the CDR3 reads CASRPGTGGIYGYTF. Written as DNA, the CDR3 is TGTGCCAGCAGACCCGGGACAGGGGGCATCTATGGCTACACCTTC.

This clonotype was counted between two and nine times. The chain joins TRBV3-1 to TRBJ2-7; possibly TRBD1 for D (5 bases). Germline V lookup: CDR1 LGHDT, CDR2 YNNKEL (reference sequence). V was clipped by 1 base and J by 2 bases, with 9 bases between them. CDR3 length equals 14 residues. The CDR3 here is CASSQGGRAYEQYF. The DNA of the CDR3 is TGTGCCAGCAGCCAAGGCGGCAGGGCCTACGAGCAGTACTTC.

This clonotype was counted between two and nine times. V usage is TRBV20-1 and J usage is TRBJ2-6; TRBD2 aligns across 7 bases. From germline, CDR1 is DFQATT and CDR2 SNEGSKA (reference sequence). The length of the CDR3 is 16 residues. Trimming took 3 bases from V and 0 from J; bases not matched to a gene: 5. The CDR3 DNA sequence: TGCAGTGCTAGTGGGCGGGAGAGCTCTGGGGCCAACGTCCTGACTTTC. Amino acid sequence: CSASGRESSGANVLTF.

This chain joins TRBV2 and TRBJ2-5; 7 nucleotides line up with TRBD1. Germline CDR1 is SNHLY and CDR2 is FYNNEI. There are 14 residues in the CDR3. V shed 6 bases, J shed 4 bases, and the junction held 8 bases outside the gene matches. The CDR3 nucleotides are TGTGCCAGCAGCGTAGACAGGGCGTTAGAGACCCAGTACTTC. Its protein is CASSVDRALETQYF.

In the case of this clonotype: Relative to the germline gene, one junction end is altered; a read error may explain this. CDR3 coding DNA: TGTGCCAGCAGTTTGCAGAATGGGCAGTTCTTC. Its translation is CASSLQNGQFF. The rearrangement uses TRBV28 and TRBJ2-1; unclear D gene. Per germline, CDR1 MDHEN and CDR2 SYDVKM. The CDR3 has 11 amino acids.

This sequence joins TRBV9 and TRBJ2-1; TRBD2 matches 8 bases. The J call may be in error: the DNA end matches TRBJ2-7 better. The length of the CDR3 is 19 residues. Germline CDR1 SGDLS, CDR2 YYNGEE. The CDR3 DNA follows: TGTGCCAGCAGCCCCCGTGGTAGCGGGGTTACGAGCTCCTACAATGAGCAGTACTTC. Translated: CASSPRGSGVTSSYNEQYF.

This clonotype has at least ten counts. This chain's CDR3 is CASSLSRTSGSDEQFF. Written as DNA, the CDR3 is TGTGCCAGCAGCTTAAGCAGGACTAGCGGGAGCGATGAGCAGTTCTTC. The genes are TRBV7-9 and TRBJ2-1; 13 nucleotides match TRBD2. The CDR3 is made up of 16 amino acids. The germline gives CDR1 SEHNR, CDR2 FQNEAQ (reference sequence). J lost 8 bases, V lost 2 bases, and 6 bases had no gene match.

J is TRBJ2-1 and V is TRBV24-1; D assignment may be TRBD1 or TRBD2 (5 bases each). The V gene's germline CDR1 is KGHDR and CDR2 SFDVKD. The CDR3 loop spans 16 amino acids. Trimming took off 9 bases at V and 5 bases at J, with 22 bases between the two ends. The CDR3 DNA is TGTGCCACCGCAGCGCAGGGAAGAGGGGAAAACAATGAGCAGTTCTTC. Protein: CATAAQGRGENNEQFF.

The rearrangement joins TRBV20-1 to TRBJ1-1; D is possibly TRBD1 (6 bases). The germline CDR1 and CDR2 sequences are DFQATT and SNEGSKA (reference sequence). The V end lost 1 base, the J end lost 3 bases, and 12 bases lay between the germline ends. The CDR3 totals 14 residues. This CDR3 reads CSARGVDRDTEAFF. The CDR3 nucleotides are TGCAGTGCTAGAGGCGTGGACAGAGACACTGAAGCTTTCTTT.

The J gene is TRBJ2-4, the V gene TRBV12-5, with D perhaps matching TRBD1 or TRBD2 (5 bases each). Germline V gives CDR1 LGHNT, CDR2 FRNRAP. Trimming shortened V by 3 bases and J by 2 bases, and 8 bases separated the two germline ends. CDR3 length equals 14 residues. The CDR3 reads CASGLGETKNIQYF. The DNA of the CDR3 is TGTGCTAGTGGTTTAGGGGAGACCAAAAACATTCAGTACTTC.

The table lists this clonotype with a few counts. The chain carries TRBV20-1 and TRBJ2-6; the match to TRBD1 covers 9 bases. Losses at the gene ends were 7 bases for V and 0 bases for J; bases not matched to a gene: 4. Germline V gives CDR1 DFQATT, CDR2 SNEGSKA (reference sequence). This CDR3 is built from 15 residues. As DNA, the CDR3 is TGCAGTGTGGGACAGGGCTTCTCTGGGGCCAACGTCCTGACTTTC. Its protein is CSVGQGFSGANVLTF.

V and J are TRBV5-1 and TRBJ2-5, with 10 bases fitting TRBD2. With V trimmed by 5 bases and J by 2 bases, 3 bases remained unmatched. Germline CDR1 reads SGHRS; CDR2 reads YFSETQ. This CDR3 has 14 amino acids. The chain's CDR3 is CASRSGGEQETQYF. As DNA, the CDR3 is TGCGCCAGCAGAAGCGGGGGGGAACAAGAGACCCAGTACTTC.

The V call is TRBV29-1, the J call TRBJ1-1, with 7 positions matching TRBD1. The junction had 4 bases not matched to a gene; V was cut back by 4 bases and J by 11 bases. CDR3 length: 10 residues. Germline CDR1 SQVTM, CDR2 ANQGSEA. The CDR3: CSVADRVAFF. CDR3 coding DNA: TGCAGCGTTGCTGACAGGGTGGCTTTCTTT.

This clonotype was seen ten or more times. The chain couples TRBV7-2 to TRBJ2-5; 7 bases match TRBD1. Per germline, CDR1 SGHTA and CDR2 FQGNSA. V lost 5 bases, J lost 1 base, and 4 bases stayed unmatched. This CDR3 has 14 amino acids. CDR3 region: CASSRQGVQETQYF. CDR3 sequence (DNA): TGTGCCAGCAGCCGACAGGGAGTCCAAGAGACCCAGTACTTC.

This clonotype has at least ten counts. This chain links TRBV20-1 with TRBJ1-1; 9 bases align to TRBD1. Germline lookup yields CDR1 DFQATT and CDR2 SNEGSKA (reference sequence). J gave up 5 bases and V 0 bases, and 7 bases lay outside the gene matches. The CDR3 has 15 amino acids. CDR3 loop: CSARDGDRARTEAFF. CDR3 nucleotides: TGCAGTGCTAGAGATGGGGACAGGGCGAGGACTGAAGCTTTCTTT.

This chain uses TRBV20-1 with TRBJ2-1; D is unclear. Germline V CDR1 and CDR2: DFQATT, SNEGSKA (reference sequence). Trimming took 6 bases from V and 7 from J, leaving 7 bases between them. The CDR3 is made up of 10 amino acids. The CDR3 spells CSATANEQFF. CDR3 bases: TGCAGTGCAACGGCTAATGAGCAGTTCTTC.

The chain combines TRBV9 with TRBJ2-4; D possibly uses TRBD1 or TRBD2 (6 bases each). Germline CDR1 and CDR2: SGDLS and YYNGEE. Deletions cut 3 bases from V and 13 bases from J, with 23 bases between. The CDR3 is 15 residues long. The CDR3: CASSGQEGALREQYF. DNA of the CDR3: TGTGCCAGCAGCGGACAGGAGGGCGCTTTGAGGGAGCAGTACTTC.

J is TRBJ2-4 and V is TRBV4-3, with a possible D match to TRBD2 (6 bases). This CDR3 is 13 amino acids long. The germline V and J ends were trimmed by 1 base and 7 bases, with 8 bases remaining between them. The germline CDR1 and CDR2 sequences are LGHNA and YSLEER. The CDR3 bases are TGCGCCAGCAGCCAAGTTCGGGGGAACATTCAGTACTTC. It translates to CASSQVRGNIQYF.

J is TRBJ2-1 and V is TRBV4-2; D perhaps matches TRBD2 (5 bases). With 0 bases removed from V and 10 bases from J, the gap between germline ends came to 10 bases. In germline, CDR1 is LGHNA, CDR2 YNFKEQ. The CDR3 has 13 residues. The CDR3 reads CASSQERVREQFF. DNA for the CDR3: TGTGCCAGCAGCCAAGAGCGGGTCAGAGAGCAGTTCTTC.

The table lists this clonotype with a few counts. V gene TRBV5-1 combines with J gene TRBJ1-1; 10 bases are shared with TRBD1. The germline CDR1 and CDR2 sequences are SGHRS and YFSETQ. The CDR3 consists of 13 residues. The V gene end was trimmed by 3 bases and the J gene end by 8 bases; junction bases not matched to a gene: 4. The CDR3 DNA reads TGCGCCAGCAGCTCGACAGGGGGCAGGGAAGCTTTCTTT. Translation gives CASSSTGGREAFF.

Remarks on this clonotype: A junction end diverges from the germline sequence, so it may reflect a read error. The rearrangement links TRBV29-1 to TRBJ2-5; the D call may be TRBD1 or TRBD2 (5 bases each). The germline V gene encodes CDR1 SQVTM and CDR2 ANQGSEA. The CDR3 is 13 amino acids. The CDR3 DNA is TGCAGCGTTGAGTTGAGTTTGGGGGAGACCCAGTATTTC. Translation gives CSVELSLGETQYF.

The chain combines TRBV4-3 with TRBJ2-5; the match to TRBD2 covers 9 bases. The CDR3 spans 15 residues. Germline-derived CDR1 and CDR2 are LGHNA and YSLEER. V lost 4 bases, J lost 5 bases, and 8 bases stayed unmatched. CDR3 residues: CASSRSTGTSETQYF. Here the CDR3 DNA reads TGCGCCAGCAGCCGCTCGACCGGGACTAGCGAGACCCAGTACTTC.